This T cell receptor (beta chain) was identified in a study of T cell repertoires in cytomegalovirus infection (dated by TCRdb to between 2017 and 2020). Notes on the research overall: Because public TCR beta signatures pointed to carriage of CMV infection together with the matching HLA type, the HLA type of each donor mattered for the analysis.

V and J are trimmed by 2 bases and 9 bases, and the gene matches miss 6 bases of the junction. The germline V gene (reference sequence) provides CDR1 MNHNY and CDR2 SVGAGI. The cysteine opens and the phenylalanine closes a CDR3 of 15 amino acids. Kept here is only the CDR3 DNA, which spans 45 bases and is read in frame from base 1. The data were produced on an Illumina HiSeq 1500. TCRdb's own reprocessing of the public reads used fastp at Q25 and MiXCR and kept productive beta chains. Identical CDR3 protein sequences are pooled into one entry, listed with their most common genes and DNA. This sample is represented by about 130,000 distinct CDR3 sequences; 8% to 9% of them were singletons. The top ten clones comprise roughly a tenth of the sample. The investigation overall reported the following: The ex vivo response was dominated by HLA-C-restricted CMV-specific TCR beta clonotypes, and the single most frequent clonotype in two of eight donors was supplied by these HLA-C-restricted clonotypes. Carriers of CMV infection plus the relevant HLA type were discriminated by the cumulative frequency of public TCR beta family members in the study cohort and in an independent approximately 340-donor cohort.

At least ten counts were recorded for this clonotype. This clone's antigen is unknown. No clone much larger than this one lies a single base away; base qualities are absent. The receptor comes from a human donor in good health (CMV status not recorded). Some clones in this sample may be carry-over from other donors' samples. Rearrangement joined TRBV6-6 to TRBJ2-1; 11 bases in the junction line up with TRBD2. The sample taken for sequencing was PBMCs. The CDR3 amino acid sequence is: CASSYGDTSGGEQFF. The DNA sequence is given as TGTGCCAGCAGTTACGGGGACACTAGCGGGGGTGAGCAGTTCTTC.